The entry below describes one T cell receptor beta chain. Sequencing used immunoSEQ multiplex PCR; TCRdb keeps in-frame clones, though not all of them. This sample has tens of thousands of clones; just over 90% occur once, and the top ten carry more than 0.25%. The sample is drawn from a study of technical replicates of blood from a few donors. Per the germline V gene, CDR1 is SEHNR and CDR2 is FQNEAQ (reference sequence). The CDR3 loop spans 16 amino acids. Trimming cost V 1 base and J 5 bases, with 16 bases left between them. Sequenced: T cells isolated from PBMCs. This receptor was obtained from a human donor in good health. This chain joins TRBV7-9 and TRBJ2-3; maybe TRBD2 (5 bases). CDR3 amino acids: CASSLGAGPPGDTQYF. The CDR3 DNA follows: TGTGCCAGCAGCTTAGGGGCGGGCCCTCCGGGAGATACGCAGTATTTT. Full variable domain (remainder filled in from reference TRBV7-9 and TRBJ2-3): DTGVSQNPRHKITKRGQNVTFRCDPISEHNRLYWYRQTLGQGPEFLTYFQNEAQLEKSRLLSDRFSAERPKGSFSTLEIQRTEQGDSAMYLCASSLGAGPPGDTQYFGPGTRLTVL.